This passage covers 28 T cell receptor beta chains from one sample sequenced in a study of shared clonotypes between healthy human individuals (dated by TCRdb to the early 2020s). To prepare the library, the immunoSEQ multiplex PCR assay was applied. TCRdb mirrors the immuneACCESS table, restricted to in-frame sequences. Some clones are absent from its copies; in checked studies, under half trace to an unresolved V gene, and the reason for the others is unknown. For this sample there are about 1 million clones; roughly 74% appear just once. More than 0.45% of the sample goes to the ten largest clones. The material sequenced was memory CD4+ T cells from PBMCs. What the cell subset or site label conveys for this sample: CD45RA-negative fraction. All receptors derive from a man aged 18-30 years in good health. Some clones in this sample may be carry-over from other donors' samples.

The V gene is TRBV5-4, the J gene TRBJ2-1, with 7 bases that match TRBD2. The germline CDR1 and CDR2 sequences are SGHNT and YYREEE (reference sequence). The CDR3 length is 15 residues. The V gene end was trimmed by 4 bases and the J gene end by 6 bases; junction bases not matched to a gene: 10. CDR3 sequence (DNA): TGTGCCAGCAGCCGCTTAGGCGGGAGATCCAATGAGCAGTTCTTC. As protein: CASSRLGGRSNEQFF.

V gene TRBV7-2 combines with J gene TRBJ1-5, with D uncertain. The germline CDR1 and CDR2 sequences are SGHTA and FQGNSA. V was cut by 1 base and J by 2 bases, with 9 bases left in between. The CDR3 is 15 residues long. This CDR3 is CASSLGFVGNQPQHF. CDR3 DNA: TGTGCCAGCAGCTTAGGGTTTGTTGGCAATCAGCCCCAGCATTTT.

This clone was seen more than once but under ten times. The chain combines TRBV5-1 with TRBJ2-4, with a weak D call TRBD2 (5 bases). Germline assignment: CDR1 SGHRS and CDR2 YFSETQ. Trimming removed 0 bases at V and 6 bases at J, with 16 bases between. The CDR3 is 16 amino acids. CDR3 protein: CASSLAGVGYGNIQYF. CDR3 nucleotide sequence: TGCGCCAGCAGCTTGGCCGGGGTAGGGTACGGAAACATTCAGTACTTC.

This clone has a single count. This chain uses TRBV18 with TRBJ2-5, with D possibly being TRBD1 (5 bases). Trimming cost V 4 bases and J 3 bases, with 12 bases left between them. Germline V lookup: CDR1 KGHSH, CDR2 LQKENI. The CDR3 consists of 14 residues. The CDR3: CASSQNQGEETQYF. The CDR3 region has the DNA TGTGCCAGCTCACAAAATCAAGGGGAAGAGACCCAGTACTTC.

The chain links TRBV9 to TRBJ1-3; no clear D. Germline-derived CDR1 and CDR2 are SGDLS and YYNGEE. V lost 3 bases, J lost 0 bases, and 10 bases lay in between. CDR3 length: 15 amino acids. The CDR3 here is CASSAAISSGNTIYF. CDR3 DNA: TGTGCCAGCAGCGCCGCGATTAGCTCTGGAAACACCATATATTTT.

The J gene is TRBJ2-3, the V gene TRBV19; tentatively, D is TRBD1 (6 bases). V gave up 8 bases and J gave up 0 bases, with 15 bases separating them. The CDR3 covers 15 residues. CDR1 and CDR2 (germline): LNHDA, SQIVND (reference sequence). The CDR3 DNA reads as TGTGCCAGTTGTCCCGGACAGACTAGCACAGATACGCAGTATTTT. Protein product: CASCPGQTSTDTQYF.

This clone was observed once. The chain uses TRBV5-4 and TRBJ2-1, with unresolved D. The V end lost 4 bases, the J end lost 0 bases, and 20 bases lay between the germline ends. The CDR3 spans 18 residues. Germline V lookup: CDR1 SGHNT, CDR2 YYREEE (reference sequence). As DNA, the CDR3 is TGTGCCAGCAGCCGAACCTTTTTTTCGGAGCACTCCTACAATGAGCAGTTCTTC. This codes for CASSRTFFSEHSYNEQFF.

The genes are TRBV19 and TRBJ1-5, with a weak D call TRBD1 (6 bases). Germline values: CDR1 LNHDA, CDR2 SQIVND (reference sequence). The CDR3 extends over 13 amino acids. V lost 6 bases and J 7 bases, leaving 13 bases between the germline ends. CDR3 sequence: CASRGRGGQPQHF. The CDR3 bases are TGTGCCAGTAGAGGCAGGGGTGGGCAGCCCCAGCATTTT.

This rearrangement joins TRBV6-6 to TRBJ1-4; D gene unclear. Germline-derived CDR1 and CDR2 are MNHNY and SVGAGI (reference sequence). With 6 bases removed from V and 4 bases from J, the gap between germline ends came to 18 bases. CDR3 length: 16 amino acids. CDR3 sequence (DNA): TGTGCCAGCAGGCCTGGAGCCCGTCGGGATAATGAAAAACTGTTTTTT. This encodes CASRPGARRDNEKLFF.

The chain links TRBV7-2 to TRBJ2-1, with a tentative D call TRBD2 (6 bases). Trimming removed 6 bases at V and 3 bases at J, with 15 bases between. CDR1 is SGHTA, CDR2 FQGNSA, per germline. This CDR3 region has 15 residues. For the CDR3, the DNA is TGTGCCAGCAGGGTGAAGGGACTTCTCTACAATGAGCAGTTCTTC. This sequence encodes CASRVKGLLYNEQFF.

The J gene is TRBJ2-1, the V gene TRBV19; 14 bases are shared with TRBD2. CDR3 length equals 18 residues. Per the germline V gene, CDR1 is LNHDA and CDR2 is SQIVND (reference sequence). Unmatched junction bases numbered 13, after V lost 10 bases and J lost 2 bases. CDR3 in DNA: TGTGCCACCGCAAGACCAGGACTAGCGGGAGGTACCTACAATGAGCAGTTCTTC. This translates into CATARPGLAGGTYNEQFF.

Remarks on this clone: This may come from a read error, since a much larger clone is one base off. V is TRBV2 and J is TRBJ2-7, with TRBD1 matching 7 bases. Germline V gene data show CDR1 as SNHLY and CDR2 as FYNNEI. V was clipped by 6 bases and J by 5 bases; unmatched bases: 4. CDR3 length: 12 amino acids. The CDR3: CASSRQGHEQYF. CDR3 in DNA: TGTGCCAGCAGCCGACAGGGTCACGAGCAGTACTTC. Supplemented by reference TRBV2 and TRBJ2-7, the full variable domain reads EPEVTQTPSHQVTQMGQEVILRCVPISNHLYFYWYRQILGQKVEFLVSFYNNEISEKSEIFDDQFSVERPDGSNFTLKIRSTKLEDSAMYFCASSRQGHEQYFGPGTRLTVT.

V and J are TRBV7-9 and TRBJ2-3; the D is unclear. Trimming left V 2 bases short and J 3 bases short, with 9 bases between. The CDR3 extends over 14 amino acids. Germline CDR1 reads SEHNR; CDR2 reads FQNEAQ (reference sequence). The CDR3, as DNA: TGTGCCAGCAGCTTAACTGGACCGACAGATACGCAGTATTTT. Its translation is CASSLTGPTDTQYF. Complete variable domain (other parts from reference TRBV7-9 and TRBJ2-3): DTGVSQNPRHKITKRGQNVTFRCDPISEHNRLYWYRQTLGQGPEFLTYFQNEAQLEKSRLLSDRFSAERPKGSFSTLEIQRTEQGDSAMYLCASSLTGPTDTQYFGPGTRLTVL.

The CDR3 DNA reads TGTGCCAGCAGTGCCTTCAACTCTGGAAACACCATATATTTT. It specifies CASSAFNSGNTIYF. The chain uses TRBV27 and TRBJ1-3, with unresolved D. V lost 5 bases and J lost 0, with 8 bases in between. The CDR3 has 14 amino acids. The germline V gene has CDR1 MNHEY and CDR2 SMNVEV (reference sequence).

V gene TRBV28 combines with J gene TRBJ2-4; unclear D gene. Germline V gene lookup returns CDR1 MDHEN and CDR2 SYDVKM. V lost 7 bases and J 8 bases, leaving 15 bases between the germline ends. The CDR3 contains 13 residues. Here the CDR3 reads CASNGPGGDIQYF. The CDR3, as DNA: TGTGCCAGCAACGGTCCGGGCGGTGACATTCAGTACTTC.

The chain carries TRBV5-1 and TRBJ2-5; 11 bases map to TRBD2. With V trimmed by 3 bases and J by 6 bases, 7 bases remained unmatched. Looked up from germline, CDR1 is SGHRS and CDR2 is YFSETQ. The CDR3 length is 15 residues. The DNA of the CDR3 is TGCGCCAGCAGCTCGACTAGCGGGATCATAAAGACCCAGTACTTC. Protein: CASSSTSGIIKTQYF.

This clone appeared a single time. The rearrangement links TRBV2 to TRBJ2-7; 10 bases line up with TRBD1. Germline CDR1 reads SNHLY; CDR2 reads FYNNEI. CDR3 length: 14 amino acids. The trim removed 6 bases at V and 2 bases at J, leaving 4 bases unmatched. CDR3 nucleotide sequence: TGTGCCAGCAGGGAGGGGACAGGGGCCTACGAGCAGTACTTC. Translation gives CASREGTGAYEQYF.

The rearrangement uses TRBV5-1 and TRBJ2-1; D possibly corresponds to TRBD1 (6 bases). Germline loops: CDR1 SGHRS, CDR2 YFSETQ. The ends were cut back, 0 bases at V and 9 bases at J, with 13 bases in the middle. This CDR3 is built from 14 residues. This CDR3 reads CASSLDGPTGEQFF. The CDR3 nucleotides read TGCGCCAGCAGCTTGGATGGTCCGACAGGTGAGCAGTTCTTC.

V gene TRBV6-1 combines with J gene TRBJ2-7; D is unresolved. In germline, CDR1 is MNHNS, CDR2 SASEGT. CDR3 size: 11 residues. Trimming took 7 bases from V and 6 from J, leaving 10 bases between them. The CDR3 nucleotides read TGTGCCAGCATTCTGATGGGCGAGCAGTACTTC. Translating it yields CASILMGEQYF.

The CDR3 nucleotides are TGCAGCGTTTCCGGGACTGGCAGCTCCTACGAGCAGTACTTC. Its protein is CSVSGTGSSYEQYF. The chain carries TRBV29-1 and TRBJ2-5; perhaps TRBD2 as D (6 bases). The DNA end is more similar to TRBJ2-7, so the J call may be wrong. This CDR3 contains 14 residues. From germline, CDR1 is SQVTM and CDR2 ANQGSEA.

CDR3 residues: CASRTGGGTGELFF. CDR3 DNA sequence: TGTGCCAGCAGGACAGGGGGCGGCACCGGGGAGCTGTTTTTT. The gene calls are TRBV2 and TRBJ2-2; TRBD1 matches 10 bases. Germline trimming cut 6 bases from V and 4 bases from J; bases unmatched to any gene: 2. Germline loops: CDR1 SNHLY, CDR2 FYNNEI. The CDR3 spans 14 residues.

This chain connects TRBV7-2 to TRBJ2-1; 9 nucleotides agree with TRBD2. CDR1 and CDR2 (germline): SGHTA, FQGNSA. The V and J ends lost 1 base and 9 bases, in that order; junction bases with no gene match: 10. This CDR3 is built from 16 residues. CDR3 protein: CASSLVAGGRAGEQFF. Written as DNA, the CDR3 is TGTGCCAGCAGCTTAGTAGCTGGCGGGAGGGCCGGTGAGCAGTTCTTC.

This chain uses TRBV11-1 with TRBJ2-6, with D perhaps being TRBD1 or TRBD2 (5 bases each). V was clipped by 8 bases and J by 0 bases, with 14 bases between them. Per the germline V gene, CDR1 is SGHAT and CDR2 is FQDESV (reference sequence). CDR3 length: 16 residues. For the CDR3, the DNA is TGTGCCAGCGACCGGGACCGATACTCTGGGGCCAACGTCCTGACTTTC. Amino acid sequence: CASDRDRYSGANVLTF. The full variable domain, its missing parts supplied by reference TRBV11-1 and TRBJ2-6, is EAEVAQSPRYKITEKSQAVAFWCDPISGHATLYWYRQILGQGPELLVQFQDESVVDDSQLPKDRFSAERLKGVDSTLKIQPAELGDSAMYLCASDRDRYSGANVLTFGAGSRLTVL.

This clone was recorded a few times. The J gene is TRBJ1-4, the V gene TRBV5-5; D unresolved. Germline V gene sequence: CDR1 SGHKS, CDR2 YYEKEE (reference sequence). V lost 3 bases and J 0 bases, leaving 12 bases between the germline ends. This CDR3 contains 16 residues. CDR3 in DNA: TGTGCCAGCAGCTCCCCCGGGTCCCCAACTAATGAAAAACTGTTTTTT. Its translation is CASSSPGSPTNEKLFF.

The J gene is TRBJ2-3, the V gene TRBV2, with a possible D match to TRBD1 (5 bases). There are 15 residues in the CDR3. Trimming took 5 bases from V and 5 from J, leaving 17 bases between them. Germline loops: CDR1 SNHLY, CDR2 FYNNEI. The CDR3 nucleotides read TGTGCCAGCAGTCCCAAAGGCAGGGTCGGAGATACGCAGTATTTT. Translation: CASSPKGRVGDTQYF.

With respect to this clone: This sample includes further DNA sequences coding for the same CDR3. The J gene is TRBJ2-1, the V gene TRBV7-3, with unresolved D. This CDR3 has 13 amino acids. Trimming shortened V by 6 bases and J by 0 bases, and 6 bases separated the two germline ends. Germline CDR1 and CDR2: SGHTA and FQGTGA. CDR3 sequence: CASSSSSYNEQFF. The CDR3 bases are TGTGCCAGCAGTTCTAGCTCCTACAATGAGCAGTTCTTC.

The table lists this clone with a few counts. The chain combines TRBV7-2 with TRBJ2-4; D is possibly TRBD1 or TRBD2 (6 bases each). Trimming took off 5 bases at V and 5 bases at J, with 13 bases between the two ends. This CDR3 has 14 amino acids. The germline gives CDR1 SGHTA, CDR2 FQGNSA. DNA of the CDR3: TGTGCCAGCAGCCCCGGGGGCGGGGAAAACATTCAGTACTTC. Its translation is CASSPGGGENIQYF.

The V and J genes are TRBV7-8 and TRBJ2-7; TRBD1 is a possible D gene (6 bases). CDR3 length: 15 amino acids. V shed 0 bases and J shed 0 bases, with 9 bases lying between them. Germline V gives CDR1 SGHVS, CDR2 FQNEAQ. This CDR3 is CASSLAGASSYEQYF. The CDR3 coding sequence is TGTGCCAGCAGCTTAGCGGGGGCTTCCTCCTACGAGCAGTACTTC.